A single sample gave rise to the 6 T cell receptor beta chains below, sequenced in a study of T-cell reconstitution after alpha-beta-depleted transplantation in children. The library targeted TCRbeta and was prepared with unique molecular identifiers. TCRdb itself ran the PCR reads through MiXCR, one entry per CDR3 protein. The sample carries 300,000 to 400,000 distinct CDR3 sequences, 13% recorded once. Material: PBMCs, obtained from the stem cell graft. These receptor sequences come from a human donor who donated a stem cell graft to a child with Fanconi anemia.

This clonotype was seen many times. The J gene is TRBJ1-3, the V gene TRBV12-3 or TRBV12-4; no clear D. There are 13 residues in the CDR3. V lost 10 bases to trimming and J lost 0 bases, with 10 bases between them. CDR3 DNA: TGTGCCAACCGCTTAGGCTCTGGAAACACCATATATTTT. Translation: CANRLGSGNTIYF.

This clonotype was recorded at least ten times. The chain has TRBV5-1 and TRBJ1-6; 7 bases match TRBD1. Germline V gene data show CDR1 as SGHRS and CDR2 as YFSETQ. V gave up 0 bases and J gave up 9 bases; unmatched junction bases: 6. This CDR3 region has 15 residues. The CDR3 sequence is CASSLGGQAGSPLHF. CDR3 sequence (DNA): TGCGCCAGCAGCTTGGGCGGACAGGCGGGTTCACCCCTCCACTTT.

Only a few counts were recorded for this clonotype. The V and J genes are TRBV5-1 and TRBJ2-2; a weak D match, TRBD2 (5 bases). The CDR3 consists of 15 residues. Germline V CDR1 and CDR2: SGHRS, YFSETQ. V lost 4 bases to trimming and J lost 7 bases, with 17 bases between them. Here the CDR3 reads CASSPPANSVGELFF. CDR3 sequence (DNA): TGCGCCAGCAGCCCCCCCGCGAATAGCGTCGGGGAGCTGTTTTTT. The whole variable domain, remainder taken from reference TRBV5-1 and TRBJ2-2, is KAGVTQTPRYLIKTRGQQVTLSCSPISGHRSVSWYQQTPGQGLQFLFEYFSETQRNKGNFPGRFSGRQFSNSRSEMNVSTLELGDSALYLCASSPPANSVGELFFGEGSRLTVL.

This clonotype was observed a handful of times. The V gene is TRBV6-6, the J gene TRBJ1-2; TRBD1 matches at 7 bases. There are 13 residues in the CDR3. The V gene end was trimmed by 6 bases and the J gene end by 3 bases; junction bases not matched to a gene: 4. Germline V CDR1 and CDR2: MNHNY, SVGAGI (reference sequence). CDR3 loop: CASSSDRDYGYTF. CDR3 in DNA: TGTGCCAGCAGCTCCGACAGGGACTATGGCTACACCTTC.

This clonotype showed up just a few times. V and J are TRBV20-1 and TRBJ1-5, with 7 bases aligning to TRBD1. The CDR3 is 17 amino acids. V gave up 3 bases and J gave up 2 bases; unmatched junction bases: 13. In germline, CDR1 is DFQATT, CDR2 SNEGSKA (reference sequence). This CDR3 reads CSARRPKDRNGNQPQHF. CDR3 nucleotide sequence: TGCAGTGCTAGGCGACCCAAGGACAGGAATGGCAATCAGCCCCAGCATTTT.

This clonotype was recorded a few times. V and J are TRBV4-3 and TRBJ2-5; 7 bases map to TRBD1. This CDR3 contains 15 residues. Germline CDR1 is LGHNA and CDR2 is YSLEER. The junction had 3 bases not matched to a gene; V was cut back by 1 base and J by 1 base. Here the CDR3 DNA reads TGCGCCAGCAGCCAAGCTGGACAGGCCCAAGAGACCCAGTACTTC. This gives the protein CASSQAGQAQETQYF.